This T cell receptor (beta chain) was obtained from a study of regulatory T cells in long-lasting Graves disease. Overall study results and limits: It was in persistent disease that TRBV28, TRBJ1-2 and TRBJ2-5 were favored. Reduced TCR diversity was observed in persistent Graves' patients versus newly diagnosed patients. With a small sample size, accuracy may have been reduced.

Germline-derived CDR1 and CDR2 are SGHVS and FNYEAQ. CDR3 length equals 16 residues. Trimming removed 6 bases from V and 7 bases from J; junction bases left unmatched: 11. On this clonotype: Its antigen is unidentified.

Time point meaning: newly diagnosed GD, antithyroid drugs for less than 3 months. Scientists built the TCR library using RNA that was extracted from PBMCs. iRepertoire HTBI primers and Arm-PCR of CDR3 regions built TCR beta libraries. One entry per CDR3 protein results from TCRdb running MiXCR on the multiplex PCR reads. The sample holds around 480,000 distinct CDR3 sequences; 15% to 20% are singletons and the top ten take roughly 25%. This sample also belongs to another study, concerning T cells in Graves' hyperthyroidism and ophthalmopathy. This second study says: The primer set for the first-round RT-PCR of the TCR CDR3 was HTBI.

This specimen consisted of peripheral blood mononuclear cells (PBMCs), obtained at new diagnosis, from a patient treated with antithyroid drugs. The chain couples TRBV7-6 to TRBJ2-1; 11 nucleotides agree with TRBD2. The receptor was derived from a middle-aged woman with Graves disease. Here the CDR3 DNA reads TGTGCCAGCAGTCGACTCCTAGCGGGGGGAATGAATGAGCAGTTCTTC. This sequence encodes CASSRLLAGGMNEQFF.